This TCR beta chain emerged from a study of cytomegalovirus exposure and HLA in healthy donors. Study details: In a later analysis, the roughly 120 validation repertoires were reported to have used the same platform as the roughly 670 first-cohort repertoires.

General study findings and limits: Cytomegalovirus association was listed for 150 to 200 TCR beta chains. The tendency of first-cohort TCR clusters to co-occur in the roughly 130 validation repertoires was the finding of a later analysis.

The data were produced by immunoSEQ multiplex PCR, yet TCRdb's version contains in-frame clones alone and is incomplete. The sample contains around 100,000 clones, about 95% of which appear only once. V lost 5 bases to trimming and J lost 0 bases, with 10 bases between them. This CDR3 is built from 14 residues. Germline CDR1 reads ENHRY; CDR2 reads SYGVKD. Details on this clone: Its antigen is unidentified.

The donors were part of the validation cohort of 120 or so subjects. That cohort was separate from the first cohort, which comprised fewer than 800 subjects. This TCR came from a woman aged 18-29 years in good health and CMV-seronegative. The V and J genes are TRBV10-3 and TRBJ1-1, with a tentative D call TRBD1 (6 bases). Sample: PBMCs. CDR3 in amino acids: CAISRTDLNTEAFF. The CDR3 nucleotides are TGTGCCATCAGTAGGACAGACTTGAACACTGAAGCTTTCTTT.